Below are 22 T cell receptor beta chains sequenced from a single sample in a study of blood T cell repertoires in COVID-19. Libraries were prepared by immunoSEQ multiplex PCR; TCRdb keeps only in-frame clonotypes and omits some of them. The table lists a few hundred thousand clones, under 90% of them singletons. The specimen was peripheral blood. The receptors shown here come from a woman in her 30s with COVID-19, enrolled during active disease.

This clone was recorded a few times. The CDR3 spells CASILAALENSPLHF. CDR3 DNA: TGTGCCAGCATTTTAGCAGCCCTAGAAAATTCACCCCTCCACTTT. The V call is TRBV6-5, the J call TRBJ1-6, with no clear D. The germline V gene has CDR1 MNHEY and CDR2 SVGAGI. This CDR3 spans 15 amino acids. Trimming left V 7 bases short and J 7 bases short, with 17 bases between.

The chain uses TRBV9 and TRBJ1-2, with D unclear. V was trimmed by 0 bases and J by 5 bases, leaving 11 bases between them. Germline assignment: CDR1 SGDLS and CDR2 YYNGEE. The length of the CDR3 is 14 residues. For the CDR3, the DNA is TGTGCCAGCAGCGTAGGGGCAGGAACTTATGGCTACACCTTC. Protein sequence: CASSVGAGTYGYTF.

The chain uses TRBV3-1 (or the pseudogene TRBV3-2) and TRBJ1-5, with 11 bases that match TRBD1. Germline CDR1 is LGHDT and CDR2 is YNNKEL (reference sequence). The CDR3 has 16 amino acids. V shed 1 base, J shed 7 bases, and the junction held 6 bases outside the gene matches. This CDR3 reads CASSQGDRGFSQPQHF. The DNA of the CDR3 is TGTGCCAGCAGCCAAGGGGACAGGGGGTTCTCGCAGCCCCAGCATTTT.

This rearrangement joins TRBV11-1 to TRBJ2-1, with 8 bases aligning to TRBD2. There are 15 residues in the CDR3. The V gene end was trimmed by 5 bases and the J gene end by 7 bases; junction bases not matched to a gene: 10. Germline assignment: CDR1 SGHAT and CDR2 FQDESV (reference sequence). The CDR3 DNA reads TGTGCCAGCAGCCCCCTAGGACTAGCTAGGAATGAGCAGTTCTTC. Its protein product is CASSPLGLARNEQFF. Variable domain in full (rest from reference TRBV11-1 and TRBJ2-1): EAEVAQSPRYKITEKSQAVAFWCDPISGHATLYWYRQILGQGPELLVQFQDESVVDDSQLPKDRFSAERLKGVDSTLKIQPAELGDSAMYLCASSPLGLARNEQFFGPGTRLTVL.

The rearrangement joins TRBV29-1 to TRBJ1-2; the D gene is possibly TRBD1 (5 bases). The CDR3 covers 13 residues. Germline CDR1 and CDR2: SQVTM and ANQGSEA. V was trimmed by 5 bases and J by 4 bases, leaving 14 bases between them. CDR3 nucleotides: TGCAGCGTTTTCTCCGGGCAGGGCTATGGCTACACCTTC. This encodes CSVFSGQGYGYTF.

In nucleotides, the CDR3 is TGTGCCAGCAAGACAGGGTATGCTGGAAACACCATATATTTT. The encoded protein is CASKTGYAGNTIYF. This chain joins TRBV6-5 and TRBJ1-3; 7 bases are shared with TRBD1. Germline V gene data show CDR1 as MNHEY and CDR2 as SVGAGI. V shed 7 bases, J shed 2 bases, and the junction held 5 bases outside the gene matches. The length of the CDR3 is 14 residues.

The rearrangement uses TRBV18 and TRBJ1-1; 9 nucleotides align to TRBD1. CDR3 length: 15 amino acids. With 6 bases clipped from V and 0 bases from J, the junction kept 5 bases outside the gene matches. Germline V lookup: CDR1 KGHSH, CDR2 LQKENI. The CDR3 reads CASSSGTGLNTEAFF. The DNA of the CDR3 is TGTGCCAGCTCTTCCGGGACAGGGCTGAACACTGAAGCTTTCTTT.

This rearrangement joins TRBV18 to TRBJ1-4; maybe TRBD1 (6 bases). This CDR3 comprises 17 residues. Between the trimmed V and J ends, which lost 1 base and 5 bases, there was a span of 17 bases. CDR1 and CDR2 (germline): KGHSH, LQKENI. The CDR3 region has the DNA TGTGCCAGCTCACCACAGTCAGGACAGCTACTCAATGAAAAACTGTTTTTT. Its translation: CASSPQSGQLLNEKLFF.

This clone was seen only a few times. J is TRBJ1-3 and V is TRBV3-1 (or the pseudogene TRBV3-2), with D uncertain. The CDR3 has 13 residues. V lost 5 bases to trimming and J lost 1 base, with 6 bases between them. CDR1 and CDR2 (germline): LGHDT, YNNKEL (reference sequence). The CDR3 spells CASSFLSGNTIYF. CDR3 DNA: TGTGCCAGCAGCTTCCTTTCTGGAAACACCATATATTTT.

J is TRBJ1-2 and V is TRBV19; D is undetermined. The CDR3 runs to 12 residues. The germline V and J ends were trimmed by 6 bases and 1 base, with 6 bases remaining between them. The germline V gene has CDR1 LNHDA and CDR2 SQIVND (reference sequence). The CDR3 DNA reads TGTGCCAGTAGGGCTTATAACTATGGCTACACCTTC. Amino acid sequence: CASRAYNYGYTF.

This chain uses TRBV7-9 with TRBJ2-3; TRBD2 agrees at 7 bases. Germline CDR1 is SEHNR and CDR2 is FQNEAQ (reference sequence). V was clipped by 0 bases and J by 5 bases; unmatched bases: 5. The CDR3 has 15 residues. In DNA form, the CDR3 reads TGTGCCAGCAGCTTAGCGATGGGGGAGGGAGATACGCAGTATTTT. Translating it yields CASSLAMGEGDTQYF. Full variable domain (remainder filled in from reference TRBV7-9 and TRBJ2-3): DTGVSQNPRHKITKRGQNVTFRCDPISEHNRLYWYRQTLGQGPEFLTYFQNEAQLEKSRLLSDRFSAERPKGSFSTLEIQRTEQGDSAMYLCASSLAMGEGDTQYFGPGTRLTVL.

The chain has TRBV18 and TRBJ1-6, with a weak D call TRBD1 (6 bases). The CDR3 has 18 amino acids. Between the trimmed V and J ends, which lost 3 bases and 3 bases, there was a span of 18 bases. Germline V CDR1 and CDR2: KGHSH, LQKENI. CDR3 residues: CASSPRGIDRSYNSPLHF. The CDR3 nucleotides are TGTGCCAGCTCACCGCGGGGGATCGACAGGAGCTATAATTCACCCCTCCACTTT.

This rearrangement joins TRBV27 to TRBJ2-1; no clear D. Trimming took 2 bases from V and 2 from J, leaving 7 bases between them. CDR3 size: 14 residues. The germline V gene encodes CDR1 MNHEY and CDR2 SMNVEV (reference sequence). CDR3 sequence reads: CASSLILPYNEQFF. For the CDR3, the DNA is TGTGCCAGCAGTTTAATACTACCCTACAATGAGCAGTTCTTC.

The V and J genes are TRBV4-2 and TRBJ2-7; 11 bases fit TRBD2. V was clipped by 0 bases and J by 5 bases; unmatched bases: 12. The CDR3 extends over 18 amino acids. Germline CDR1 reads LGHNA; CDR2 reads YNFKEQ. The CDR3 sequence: CASSQDRASGRPRNEQYF. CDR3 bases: TGTGCCAGCAGCCAAGATCGGGCTAGCGGGAGGCCCAGAAACGAGCAGTACTTC.

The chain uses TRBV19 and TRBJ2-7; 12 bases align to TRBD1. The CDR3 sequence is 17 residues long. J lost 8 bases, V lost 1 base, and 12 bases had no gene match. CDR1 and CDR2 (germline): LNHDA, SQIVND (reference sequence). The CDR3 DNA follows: TGTGCCAGTAGTATAGGGTCGGGACAGGGGGCGTCCGGTAAGCAGTACTTC. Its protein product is CASSIGSGQGASGKQYF.

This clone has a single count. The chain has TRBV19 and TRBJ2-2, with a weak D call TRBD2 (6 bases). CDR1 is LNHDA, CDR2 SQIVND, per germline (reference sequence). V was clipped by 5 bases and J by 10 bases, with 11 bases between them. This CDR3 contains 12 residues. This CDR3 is CASSAGPPELFF. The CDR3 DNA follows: TGTGCCAGTAGTGCGGGACCCCCGGAGCTGTTTTTT.

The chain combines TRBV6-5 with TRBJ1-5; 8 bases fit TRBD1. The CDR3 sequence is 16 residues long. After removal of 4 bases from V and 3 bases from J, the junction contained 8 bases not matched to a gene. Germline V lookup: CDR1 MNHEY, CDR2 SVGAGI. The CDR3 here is CASSSSDRGLNQPQHF. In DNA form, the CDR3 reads TGTGCCAGCAGTTCATCCGACAGGGGTCTCAATCAGCCCCAGCATTTT.

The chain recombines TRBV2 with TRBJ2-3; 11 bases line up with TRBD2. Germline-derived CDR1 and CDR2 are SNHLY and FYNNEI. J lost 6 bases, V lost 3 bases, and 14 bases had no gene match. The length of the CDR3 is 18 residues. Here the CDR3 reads CASSETVSLAGASDTQYF. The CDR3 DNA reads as TGTGCCAGCAGTGAGACGGTTTCACTAGCGGGAGCATCCGATACGCAGTATTTT.

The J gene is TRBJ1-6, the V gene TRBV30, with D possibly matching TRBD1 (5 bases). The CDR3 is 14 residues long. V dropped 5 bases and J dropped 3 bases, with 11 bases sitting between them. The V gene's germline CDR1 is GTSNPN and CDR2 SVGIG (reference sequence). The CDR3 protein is CAWQDMDYNSPLHF. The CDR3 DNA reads TGTGCCTGGCAGGACATGGACTATAATTCACCCCTCCACTTT.

The CDR3 here is CATRLRSSYEQYF. The CDR3 DNA follows: TGTGCCACTCGACTTCGAAGCTCCTACGAGCAGTACTTC. The V gene is TRBV5-4, the J gene TRBJ2-7; D uncertain. Trimming shortened V by 9 bases and J by 0 bases, and 13 bases separated the two germline ends. Per the germline V gene, CDR1 is SGHNT and CDR2 is YYREEE (reference sequence). This CDR3 has 13 residues.

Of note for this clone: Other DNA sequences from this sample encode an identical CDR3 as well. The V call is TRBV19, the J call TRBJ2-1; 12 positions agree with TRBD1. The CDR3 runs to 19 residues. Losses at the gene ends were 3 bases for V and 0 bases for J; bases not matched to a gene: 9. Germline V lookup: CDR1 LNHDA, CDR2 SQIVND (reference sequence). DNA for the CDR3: TGTGCCAGTAGTATCAGGGGACAGGGGGCGATCAGCTCCTACAATGAGCAGTTCTTC. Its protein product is CASSIRGQGAISSYNEQFF.

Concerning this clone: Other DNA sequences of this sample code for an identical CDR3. The CDR3 spells CASSLDAGGYNEQFF. In nucleotides, the CDR3 is TGTGCCAGCAGCTTAGATGCGGGAGGGTACAATGAGCAGTTCTTC. This chain joins TRBV11-3 and TRBJ2-1; 9 nucleotides line up with TRBD2. The CDR3 spans 15 residues. In germline, CDR1 is SGHNT, CDR2 YENEEA. J was trimmed by 4 bases and V by 0 bases; bases with no gene match: 1.